A selection of T cell receptor beta chains follows, all from one sample in a study of cytomegalovirus exposure and HLA in healthy donors. Sequencing used immunoSEQ multiplex PCR; TCRdb keeps in-frame clones, though not all of them. This sample has fewer than 100,000 clones, with 94% found just once. What was sequenced was PBMCs. These receptors all come from a woman under 30 in good health and CMV-seronegative. The CDR3 runs from the conserved cysteine through the conserved F or W. D genes are given only for firm matches. Size values are once, few and many counts, or a class for expanded clones, and some rows have none.

v_call: TRBV11-3; clone_size: NA; d_call: NA; j_call: TRBJ1-4; cdr3_aa: CASSSGPEGKGNEKLFF; cdr3_nt: TGTGCCAGCAGCTCGGGGCCGGAGGGGAAAGGGAATGAAAAACTGTTTTTT
v_call: TRBV11-3; clone_size: NA; d_call: TRBD2; j_call: TRBJ2-2; cdr3_aa: CASSSGLAGANTGELFF; cdr3_nt: TGTGCCAGCAGCTCGGGACTAGCGGGGGCGAACACCGGGGAGCTGTTTTTT
v_call: TRBV27; clone_size: NA; d_call: TRBD1; j_call: TRBJ1-2; cdr3_aa: CATHRLGTGTNYGYTF; cdr3_nt: TGTGCCACCCACAGACTCGGGACAGGTACTAACTATGGCTACACCTTC
v_call: TRBV27; clone_size: NA; d_call: NA; j_call: TRBJ2-2; cdr3_aa: CASSFGGLGELFF; cdr3_nt: TGTGCCAGCAGTTTTGGTGGGCTCGGGGAGCTGTTTTTT
v_call: TRBV7-8; clone_size: NA; d_call: NA; j_call: TRBJ1-2; cdr3_aa: CASGAGGYYGYTF; cdr3_nt: TGTGCCAGTGGGGCTGGTGGATACTATGGCTACACCTTC
v_call: TRBV7-6; clone_size: NA; d_call: NA; j_call: TRBJ2-2; cdr3_aa: CASSVLALSSNRGASGELFF; cdr3_nt: TGTGCCAGCAGCGTCCTTGCGTTGAGTTCTAATCGGGGGGCCTCCGGGGAGCTGTTTTTT
v_call: TRBV5-6; clone_size: NA; d_call: NA; j_call: TRBJ2-7; cdr3_aa: CASSLGLVYEQYF; cdr3_nt: TGTGCCAGCAGCTTGGGACTAGTTTACGAGCAGTACTTC
v_call: TRBV5-1; clone_size: few; d_call: NA; j_call: TRBJ2-5; cdr3_aa: CASSFGETQYF; cdr3_nt: TGCGCCAGCAGCTTCGGGGAGACCCAGTACTTC
v_call: TRBV7-8; clone_size: NA; d_call: NA; j_call: TRBJ1-1; cdr3_aa: CASSLGLGNTEAFF; cdr3_nt: TGTGCCAGCAGCTTAGGTCTCGGGAACACTGAAGCTTTCTTT
v_call: TRBV5-4; clone_size: NA; d_call: NA; j_call: TRBJ2-7; cdr3_aa: CASSRGGFSYEQYF; cdr3_nt: TGTGCCAGCAGTCGTGGAGGTTTCTCCTACGAGCAGTACTTC
v_call: TRBV23-1; clone_size: once; d_call: NA; j_call: TRBJ2-7; cdr3_aa: CASSQSDTDGLHEQYF; cdr3_nt: TGCGCCAGCAGTCAATCGGATACGGACGGACTTCACGAGCAGTACTTC
v_call: TRBV5-1; clone_size: NA; d_call: NA; j_call: TRBJ2-1; cdr3_aa: CASSLRSRPYNEQFF; cdr3_nt: TGCGCCAGCAGCCTTAGGAGCCGACCCTACAATGAGCAGTTCTTC
v_call: TRBV27; clone_size: NA; d_call: NA; j_call: TRBJ1-4; cdr3_aa: CAREGSTNEKLFF; cdr3_nt: TGTGCCAGAGAGGGATCGACTAATGAAAAACTGTTTTTT
v_call: TRBV10-3; clone_size: once; d_call: TRBD1; j_call: TRBJ1-2; cdr3_aa: CAISPDTGGNGYTF; cdr3_nt: TGTGCCATCAGCCCCGACACAGGGGGCAATGGCTACACCTTC
v_call: TRBV6-1; clone_size: NA; d_call: TRBD2; j_call: TRBJ2-1; cdr3_aa: CASSELRTSFGEEQFF; cdr3_nt: TGTGCCAGCAGTGAACTGCGGACTAGCTTTGGAGAAGAGCAGTTCTTC
v_call: TRBV11-2; clone_size: once; d_call: TRBD1; j_call: TRBJ2-3; cdr3_aa: CASSYGQGRTDTQYF; cdr3_nt: TGTGCCAGCAGCTACGGACAGGGGAGAACAGATACGCAGTATTTT
v_call: TRBV7-9; clone_size: NA; d_call: NA; j_call: TRBJ1-4; cdr3_aa: CASSLAEWKQLFF; cdr3_nt: TGTGCCAGCAGCTTAGCGGAGTGGAAGCAACTGTTTTTT
v_call: TRBV10-3; clone_size: NA; d_call: TRBD1; j_call: TRBJ2-3; cdr3_aa: CAISPFPGQNTDTQYF; cdr3_nt: TGTGCCATCAGCCCCTTCCCGGGACAGAACACAGATACGCAGTATTTT
v_call: TRBV27; clone_size: NA; d_call: TRBD1; j_call: TRBJ1-2; cdr3_aa: CASSFSGQGAYGYTF; cdr3_nt: TGTGCCAGCAGTTTCTCCGGACAGGGGGCCTATGGCTACACCTTC
v_call: TRBV5-4; clone_size: NA; d_call: NA; j_call: TRBJ1-1; cdr3_aa: CASSSKARNTEAFF; cdr3_nt: TGTGCCAGCAGCTCGAAAGCCCGGAACACTGAAGCTTTCTTT
v_call: TRBV18; clone_size: NA; d_call: NA; j_call: TRBJ2-1; cdr3_aa: CASSLYRDYNEQFF; cdr3_nt: TGTGCCAGCTCACTTTACAGGGACTACAATGAGCAGTTCTTC
v_call: TRBV5-1; clone_size: NA; d_call: TRBD1; j_call: TRBJ2-7; cdr3_aa: CASSLEGGKIYEQYF; cdr3_nt: TGCGCCAGCAGCTTGGAAGGGGGCAAAATCTACGAGCAGTACTTC
v_call: TRBV11-2; clone_size: NA; d_call: TRBD1; j_call: TRBJ1-4; cdr3_aa: CASSLVTGGGEKLFF; cdr3_nt: TGTGCCAGCAGCTTAGTTACAGGGGGCGGTGAAAAACTGTTTTTT
v_call: TRBV19; clone_size: NA; d_call: NA; j_call: TRBJ2-7; cdr3_aa: CASSEGEGYEQYF; cdr3_nt: TGTGCCAGTAGTGAGGGCGAGGGATACGAGCAGTACTTC
v_call: TRBV4-2; clone_size: NA; d_call: TRBD1; j_call: TRBJ2-7; cdr3_aa: CASSRVIGGWGQYF; cdr3_nt: TGTGCCAGCAGCCGAGTGATAGGGGGCTGGGGGCAGTACTTC
v_call: TRBV9; clone_size: NA; d_call: TRBD1; j_call: TRBJ2-2; cdr3_aa: CASSAWADRHTGELFF; cdr3_nt: TGTGCCAGCAGCGCATGGGCGGACAGGCACACCGGGGAGCTGTTTTTT